This TCR beta chain was found in a study of cytomegalovirus exposure and HLA in healthy donors. Turning to this clone: As yet, its antigen is unknown.

Use of 60 Vbeta and 13 Jbeta primers characterized the PCR. The assay was immunoSEQ multiplex PCR, and TCRdb's table has in-frame clones only and misses some. The data contain about 43,000 clones, over 55% of them singletons. Overall study results and limits: Across donors, sequencing depth was assumed by presence/absence analyses to be roughly uniform.

The CDR3 runs to 16 residues. In germline, CDR1 is SGHTA, CDR2 FQGNSA. V lost 5 bases and J 0 bases, leaving 13 bases between the germline ends. This sequence joins TRBV7-2 and TRBJ2-2; D is perhaps TRBD1 (7 bases). The clonotype comes from a man between 60 and 75 years old in good health and CMV-seropositive. Sequencing was done on a sample of PBMCs. The DNA of the CDR3 is TGTGCCAGCAGCACAGGCGGGACAGCGAACACCGGGGAGCTGTTTTTT. This encodes CASSTGGTANTGELFF.